This TCR beta chain derives from a study of blood T cell repertoires in COVID-19. At the level of the study: COVID-19 samples from acute and convalescent phases originated in the United States, Italy and Spain. T cells, B-cell-depleted T cells, or PBMCs provided the cDNA or gDNA that served as material.

The germline V gene encodes CDR1 MNHNY and CDR2 SVGAGI (reference sequence). The CDR3 is 15 amino acids. V was clipped by 8 bases and J by 9 bases, with 23 bases between them. Original analysis: Researchers report that nucleated cell counts were estimated from reference gene primer amplification. Repertoires were generated with immunoSEQ multiplex PCR, while TCRdb's copy carries only in-frame clones and drops some. The V and J calls and clone size are taken from that table; D and trimming were inferred from the DNA. The data contain approximately 92,000 clones, roughly 75% of them singletons. Sequencing was done on a sample of peripheral blood. V and J are TRBV6-6 and TRBJ2-1; possible D gene TRBD2, 6 bases. This clonotype was obtained from a man aged 50-59 years who had recovered from COVID-19. The CDR3 DNA is TGTGCCAGCGTACCGACCGGGACTCCTCGAGGTGAGCAGTTCTTC. This codes for CASVPTGTPRGEQFF.